One sample yielded the 26 T cell receptor beta chains listed below, sequenced in a study of T-cell memory formation after mild COVID-19. TCRdb reanalysed the 5' RACE reads using MiXCR and keeps one entry per CDR3 protein. This sample yields under 200,000 distinct CDR3 sequences, of which about 28% are seen a single time; about 11% belongs to the top ten. Sequences were obtained from PBMCs or a T cell subset sorted from them (not recorded which). The receptors originated from an adult woman who had mild COVID-19 (a few samples of this study predate the infection). Cell type and time point are not known.

This clonotype was seen a few times. This chain uses TRBV7-2 with TRBJ1-1; D may be TRBD1 (5 bases). The V end lost 2 bases, the J end lost 1 base, and 11 bases lay between the germline ends. The length of the CDR3 is 15 residues. Germline CDR1 is SGHTA and CDR2 is FQGNSA. The CDR3 spells CASSLMGGRNTEAFF. DNA of the CDR3: TGTGCCAGCAGCTTAATGGGGGGGAGGAACACTGAAGCTTTCTTT. Using reference TRBV7-2 and TRBJ1-1 for the parts outside the CDR3, the full variable domain is GAGVSQSPSNKVTEKGKDVELRCDPISGHTALYWYRQSLGQGLEFLIYFQGNSAPDKSGLPSDRFSAERTGGSVSTLTIQRTQQEDSAVYLCASSLMGGRNTEAFFGQGTRLTVV.

The genes are TRBV24-1 and TRBJ2-5; D is undetermined. Per germline, CDR1 KGHDR and CDR2 SFDVKD. V shed 3 bases and J shed 9 bases, with 7 bases lying between them. The CDR3 runs 11 residues. The DNA of the CDR3 is TGTGCCACCAGTGATGGTAACTCCCAGTACTTC. This gives the protein CATSDGNSQYF.

The V call is TRBV6-5, the J call TRBJ1-5; the D is unclear. CDR3 length: 14 residues. Looked up from germline, CDR1 is MNHEY and CDR2 is SVGAGI. V lost 6 bases and J lost 1, with 10 bases in between. The chain's CDR3 is CASRRDSSNQPQHF. CDR3 sequence (DNA): TGTGCCAGCAGACGCGACTCAAGCAATCAGCCCCAGCATTTT.

This chain uses TRBV29-1 with TRBJ2-5, with D maybe TRBD1 (6 bases). The CDR3 totals 13 residues. V was pared by 5 bases and J by 9 bases, with 19 bases between. The germline gives CDR1 SQVTM, CDR2 ANQGSEA. Here the CDR3 reads CSVRGTSRQAQYF. DNA for the CDR3: TGCAGCGTTAGGGGGACCTCTCGGCAGGCCCAGTACTTC.

This clonotype has a handful of counts. This rearrangement joins TRBV7-2 to TRBJ2-1; D gene ambiguous. The CDR3 length is 15 residues. V lost 0 bases to trimming and J lost 4 bases, with 10 bases between them. Germline V gene sequence: CDR1 SGHTA, CDR2 FQGNSA. As DNA, the CDR3 is TGTGCCAGCAGCTTAGCGAGGAGTAGGTACAATGAGCAGTTCTTC. The encoded protein is CASSLARSRYNEQFF.

The gene calls are TRBV7-9 and TRBJ1-2; D possibly corresponds to TRBD1 (5 bases). This CDR3 is built from 15 residues. The V and J ends lost 1 base and 6 bases respectively, with 15 bases between them. Germline V gene lookup returns CDR1 SEHNR and CDR2 FQNEAQ (reference sequence). CDR3 sequence reads: CASSLDRGVKDGYTF. The DNA for the CDR3 is TGTGCCAGCAGCTTAGACCGAGGGGTTAAGGATGGCTACACCTTC.

This clonotype was detected only a few times. This sequence joins TRBV20-1 and TRBJ1-6; the D gene is possibly TRBD1 (5 bases). Trimming left V 2 bases short and J 7 bases short, with 12 bases between. The CDR3 has 14 residues. Germline values: CDR1 DFQATT, CDR2 SNEGSKA (reference sequence). This CDR3 is CSARTGTGNSPLHF. CDR3 nucleotide sequence: TGCAGTGCTAGAACCGGGACGGGGAATTCACCCCTCCACTTT.

A few counts support this clonotype. The gene calls are TRBV5-1 and TRBJ2-3; 15 bases are shared with TRBD2. V gave up 3 bases and J gave up 2 bases; unmatched junction bases: 10. The CDR3 is made up of 19 amino acids. Germline lookup yields CDR1 SGHRS and CDR2 YFSETQ. In nucleotides, the CDR3 is TGCGCCAGCAGCTCGGGACTAGCGGGGGGCCACCCTCTCACAGATACGCAGTATTTT. Its translation: CASSSGLAGGHPLTDTQYF.

The sample holds a few counts of this clonotype. CDR3 in DNA: TGTGCCAGCAGCGGGCGGGAGCAAACCTTAGCCAAAAACATTCAGTACTTC. The encoded protein is CASSGREQTLAKNIQYF. The rearrangement joins TRBV4-2 to TRBJ2-4; 7 bases agree with TRBD2. Trimming removed 5 bases from V and 0 bases from J; junction bases left unmatched: 10. Per germline, CDR1 LGHNA and CDR2 YNFKEQ. The CDR3 spans 17 residues.

The chain employs TRBV18 and TRBJ2-1, with 7 positions matching TRBD1. The V segment lost 7 bases and the J segment 0 bases; nucleotides outside the gene matches: 6. The CDR3 consists of 15 residues. Per germline, CDR1 KGHSH and CDR2 LQKENI. CDR3 DNA sequence: TGTGCCAGCTTCGGGACAGCAAGCTCCTACAATGAGCAGTTCTTC. Translating it yields CASFGTASSYNEQFF.

This clonotype was counted once. The chain links TRBV20-1 to TRBJ1-2, with D hard to call. This CDR3 is built from 11 residues. Per the germline V gene, CDR1 is DFQATT and CDR2 is SNEGSKA (reference sequence). V lost 7 bases and J lost 2, with 8 bases in between. In nucleotides, the CDR3 is TGCAGTGGGCGCAGAAACTATGGCTACACCTTC. Encoded protein: CSGRRNYGYTF.

This chain uses TRBV5-1 with TRBJ1-1, with a weak D call TRBD1 (5 bases). This CDR3 has 16 residues. Germline V gives CDR1 SGHRS, CDR2 YFSETQ. V was clipped by 4 bases and J by 0 bases, with 16 bases between them. The CDR3 region is CASSLQGRSMNTEAFF. The CDR3 bases are TGCGCCAGCAGCCTCCAGGGTAGGAGCATGAACACTGAAGCTTTCTTT.

The V and J genes are TRBV29-1 and TRBJ1-1; maybe TRBD1 (5 bases). The V and J ends lost 1 base and 3 bases respectively, with 12 bases between them. This CDR3 has 14 amino acids. The germline CDR1 and CDR2 sequences are SQVTM and ANQGSEA. The CDR3 DNA follows: TGCAGCGTTGAAGGGAGGGGACGCGACACTGAAGCTTTCTTT. Protein sequence: CSVEGRGRDTEAFF.

The chain employs TRBV25-1 and TRBJ2-7, with TRBD1 as a possible D gene (5 bases). Per germline, CDR1 MGHDK and CDR2 SYGVNS. CDR3 size: 16 residues. Trimming pared 6 bases from V and 0 bases from J, leaving 18 bases between. CDR3 residues: CASRQAGAANSYEQYF. The CDR3 DNA follows: TGTGCCAGCAGACAGGCCGGAGCAGCCAACTCCTACGAGCAGTACTTC.

The rearrangement joins TRBV13 to TRBJ1-1, with D uncertain. Trimming removed 2 bases at V and 2 bases at J, with 21 bases between. The CDR3 is made up of 18 amino acids. The germline gives CDR1 PRHDT, CDR2 FYEKMQ (reference sequence). The CDR3 is CASSLRNLLDGRNTEAFF. The CDR3 coding sequence is TGTGCCAGCAGCTTACGCAACCTTTTAGACGGAAGAAACACTGAAGCTTTCTTT. The complete variable domain, with remaining parts taken from reference TRBV13 and TRBJ1-1, reads AAGVIQSPRHLIKEKRETATLKCYPIPRHDTVYWYQQGPGQDPQFLISFYEKMQSDKGSIPDRFSAQQFSDYHSELNMSSLELGDSALYFCASSLRNLLDGRNTEAFFGQGTRLTVV.

The rearrangement joins TRBV6-6 to TRBJ1-1; no clear D gene. This CDR3 comprises 15 residues. Germline CDR1 and CDR2: MNHNY and SVGAGI (reference sequence). Trimming left V 7 bases short and J 6 bases short, with 21 bases between. CDR3 sequence reads: CASNQAGVRGPEAFF. The CDR3 DNA is TGTGCCAGCAACCAAGCAGGAGTACGAGGGCCTGAAGCTTTCTTT.

This clonotype turned up a few times. The chain links TRBV20-1 to TRBJ2-5, with 8 bases fitting TRBD1. J lost 5 bases, V lost 1 base, and 9 bases had no gene match. CDR3 size: 15 residues. Germline values: CDR1 DFQATT, CDR2 SNEGSKA (reference sequence). The CDR3 loop reads CSARVDQGAWETQYF. The CDR3 region has the DNA TGCAGTGCTAGAGTAGACCAGGGGGCTTGGGAGACCCAGTACTTC.

This clonotype has more than one count but fewer than ten. The gene calls are TRBV24-1 and TRBJ1-1, with 11 bases identical to TRBD1. The CDR3 runs to 15 residues. J gave up 3 bases and V 2 bases, and 1 base lay outside the gene matches. CDR1 is KGHDR and CDR2 is SFDVKD in the germline V gene. The CDR3 sequence is CATSDSDRGHTEAFF. The DNA of the CDR3 is TGTGCCACCAGTGATTCGGACAGGGGGCACACTGAAGCTTTCTTT.

This chain connects TRBV29-1 to TRBJ2-3, with TRBD1 matching 9 bases. In germline, CDR1 is SQVTM, CDR2 ANQGSEA. The CDR3 is 11 residues long. Trimming at V came to 6 bases and at J to 9 bases, leaving 4 bases not matched to a gene. CDR3 sequence (DNA): TGCAGCGTCGGGGACAGGGACACGCAGTATTTT. Translating it yields CSVGDRDTQYF.

V and J are TRBV11-2 and TRBJ1-1; D might be TRBD1 (6 bases). Germline V lookup: CDR1 SGHAT, CDR2 FQNNGV. CDR3 length equals 16 residues. V shed 1 base and J shed 2 bases, with 14 bases lying between them. In DNA, the CDR3 is TGTGCCAGCAGCTTAGCAGGGGTGGTCCGCAACACTGAAGCTTTCTTT. Encoded protein: CASSLAGVVRNTEAFF.

This clonotype was recorded a few times. Here the CDR3 DNA reads TGCGCCAGCAGCCAGGGGGGCGCGGGCGGTCTAGCCTACGAGCAGTACTTC. Amino acids: CASSQGGAGGLAYEQYF. This chain connects TRBV4-1 to TRBJ2-7; D tentatively fits TRBD1 or TRBD2 (6 bases each). In germline, CDR1 is MGHRA, CDR2 YSYEKL. Trimming stripped 3 bases from V and 2 bases from J, with 20 bases between. The length of the CDR3 is 17 residues.

The table lists this clonotype with a few counts. The rearrangement uses TRBV6-1 and TRBJ2-1; 11 bases fit TRBD1. CDR1 and CDR2 (germline): MNHNS, SASEGT. This CDR3 contains 15 residues. V lost 5 bases to trimming and J lost 2 bases; unmatched junction nucleotides: 2. DNA for the CDR3: TGTGCCAGCAGTTGGGACAGGGGGACCTACAATGAGCAGTTCTTC. Amino acid sequence: CASSWDRGTYNEQFF.

The V call is TRBV12-3 or TRBV12-4, the J call TRBJ1-5, with a tentative D call TRBD1 (6 bases). The V gene lost 2 bases and the J gene lost 7 bases, with 9 bases spanning the gap. The CDR3 length is 13 residues. CDR3 in DNA: TGTGCCAGCAGTTTATGGGGGGCCCAGCCCCAGCATTTT. Amino acid sequence: CASSLWGAQPQHF.

The chain joins TRBV11-2 to TRBJ2-1, with 9 bases matching TRBD2. This CDR3 comprises 16 residues. Germline CDR1 is SGHAT and CDR2 is FQNNGV. Trimming took 1 base from V and 7 from J; bases not matched to a gene: 8. The CDR3 spells CASSLVGAGGPNEQFF. The CDR3 nucleotides are TGTGCCAGCAGCTTAGTAGGGGCGGGAGGGCCGAATGAGCAGTTCTTC. Based on the CDR3 plus reference TRBV11-2 and TRBJ2-1, the full variable domain is EAGVAQSPRYKIIEKRQSVAFWCNPISGHATLYWYQQILGQGPKLLIQFQNNGVVDDSQLPKDRFSAERLKGVDSTLKIQPAKLEDSAVYLCASSLVGAGGPNEQFFGPGTRLTVL.

The chain recombines TRBV7-9 with TRBJ2-3, with D perhaps matching TRBD1 (6 bases). This CDR3 is 12 amino acids long. Trimming took 5 bases from V and 7 from J, leaving 10 bases between them. CDR1 and CDR2 (germline): SEHNR, FQNEAQ (reference sequence). The CDR3 reads CASSTGTHTQYF. DNA for the CDR3: TGTGCCAGCAGCACCGGGACACATACGCAGTATTTT.

This clonotype was seen a handful of times. This sequence joins TRBV20-1 and TRBJ2-1; D gene uncertain. CDR3 length: 12 amino acids. V was pared by 6 bases and J by 9 bases, with 15 bases between. Germline CDR1 and CDR2: DFQATT and SNEGSKA (reference sequence). CDR3 nucleotides: TGCAGTGCCGCACGCAGTAGTACTGAGCAGTTCTTC. This sequence encodes CSAARSSTEQFF.